The clone carrying this T cell receptor beta chain was seen a few times. V was cut by 1 base and J by 5 bases, with 17 bases left in between. The CDR3 contains 16 residues. Germline loops: CDR1 LGHDT, CDR2 YNNKEL (reference sequence). Only in-frame clones appear in the TCRdb table, and some are missing; sequencing was by immunoSEQ multiplex PCR. The sample has over 100,000 clones; roughly 91% are singletons. These data come from a study of blood T cell repertoires in COVID-19. Sequencing was done on a sample of peripheral blood. The TCR sequence derives from a man aged 55 to 70 with COVID-19, enrolled during active disease. The chain joins TRBV3-1 (or the pseudogene TRBV3-2) to TRBJ1-1; D might be TRBD1 (6 bases). Here the CDR3 DNA reads TGTGCCAGCAGCCAAGTTCCCAAGGGGGTGGCGACTGAAGCTTTCTTT. This gives the protein CASSQVPKGVATEAFF.